The 21 T cell receptor beta chains presented below share a single source sample, sequenced in a study of response to subunit inactivated influenza vaccine. TCRdb called the RT-PCR reads again in MiXCR, with one record for every CDR3 protein. The sample contains approximately 700,000 distinct CDR3 sequences, 15% to 17% of which appear only once. Sequencing was performed on PBMCs from blood, taken roughly 13 days after vaccination. The receptors come from a man in his fifties who received an inactivated influenza vaccine.

This clonotype was detected a few times. CDR3 protein: CSARAGINEQFF. CDR3 sequence (DNA): TGCAGTGCTAGAGCAGGGATAAATGAGCAGTTCTTC. The chain is built from TRBV20-1 and TRBJ2-1, with a weak D call TRBD1 (5 bases). The CDR3 has 12 residues. The V gene's germline CDR1 is DFQATT and CDR2 SNEGSKA (reference sequence). V dropped 1 base and J dropped 7 bases, with 8 bases sitting between them.

This clonotype was seen more than once but under ten times. The rearrangement joins TRBV6-5 to TRBJ2-5; possible D gene TRBD2, 5 bases. Germline V gene data show CDR1 as MNHEY and CDR2 as SVGAGI. The CDR3 runs to 15 residues. V lost 0 bases to trimming and J lost 2 bases, with 10 bases between them. CDR3 bases: TGTGCCAGCAGTTACTCGAGGGCTAGGCAAGAGACCCAGTACTTC. This encodes CASSYSRARQETQYF.

This chain uses TRBV12-3 or TRBV12-4 with TRBJ2-1; 8 bases are shared with TRBD1. V was clipped by 5 bases and J by 14 bases; unmatched bases: 17. There are 15 residues in the CDR3. The CDR3 DNA follows: TGTGCCAGCAGTCCCACAGGGGGTTCAGGTTCTTGGAAGTTCTTC. As protein: CASSPTGGSGSWKFF.

The chain has TRBV6-2 or TRBV6-3 and TRBJ2-1; 9 bases are shared with TRBD1. The CDR3 totals 15 residues. After removal of 6 bases from V and 9 bases from J, the junction contained 12 bases not matched to a gene. CDR1 and CDR2 (germline): MNHEY, SVGEGT. CDR3 in amino acids: CASRPHRGRNGEQFF. CDR3 DNA sequence: TGTGCCAGCAGACCGCACAGGGGGCGCAACGGTGAGCAGTTCTTC.

This clonotype has more than one count but fewer than ten. The chain employs TRBV20-1 and TRBJ2-5; 8 bases are shared with TRBD1. CDR3 length: 12 residues. The ends lost 5 bases at V and 9 bases at J; junction bases unmatched: 8. From germline, CDR1 is DFQATT and CDR2 SNEGSKA (reference sequence). The CDR3 DNA sequence: TGCAGTGCTTCTCAGGGGGCTCTGTCCCAGTACTTC. It specifies CSASQGALSQYF.

The J gene is TRBJ1-6, the V gene TRBV27, with D unresolved. V dropped 0 bases and J dropped 7 bases, with 10 bases sitting between them. Per the germline V gene, CDR1 is MNHEY and CDR2 is SMNVEV (reference sequence). The CDR3 extends over 15 amino acids. The CDR3 coding sequence is TGTGCCAGCAGTTTATCAGTAACAGTGAATTCACCCCTCCACTTT. Translating gives CASSLSVTVNSPLHF.

This clonotype was seen a handful of times. V usage is TRBV7-8 and J usage is TRBJ1-2, with TRBD1 matching 9 bases. This CDR3 spans 16 amino acids. Germline V gene lookup returns CDR1 SGHVS and CDR2 FQNEAQ. V was clipped by 0 bases and J by 5 bases; unmatched bases: 7. This CDR3 reads CASSLAVTGGRYGYTF. The CDR3, as DNA: TGTGCCAGCAGCTTAGCAGTTACAGGGGGCCGATATGGCTACACCTTC.

This clonotype was observed a few times. V and J are TRBV7-6 and TRBJ1-1; no definite D call. V was cut by 1 base and J by 5 bases, with 17 bases left in between. The CDR3 runs to 16 residues. Per germline, CDR1 SGHVS and CDR2 FNYEAQ. The CDR3 loop is CASSLVFGSPGTEAFF. The CDR3, as DNA: TGTGCCAGCAGCTTAGTATTCGGCTCCCCGGGGACTGAAGCTTTCTTT.

The J gene is TRBJ2-1, the V gene TRBV5-1, with D unclear. The CDR3 has 17 amino acids. Germline V lookup: CDR1 SGHRS, CDR2 YFSETQ. The V end lost 4 bases, the J end lost 4 bases, and 21 bases lay between the germline ends. The CDR3 spells CASSQRLSRFSYNEQFF. CDR3 in DNA: TGCGCCAGCAGCCAAAGGCTGTCGCGCTTTTCTTACAATGAGCAGTTCTTC.

This clonotype was seen a few times. V usage is TRBV20-1 and J usage is TRBJ1-6; TRBD1 agrees at 7 bases. V dropped 5 bases and J dropped 6; count of bases not matched to a gene: 7. Germline V gene lookup returns CDR1 DFQATT and CDR2 SNEGSKA (reference sequence). CDR3 length equals 14 residues. The CDR3 is CSASRTGLNSPLHF. CDR3 sequence (DNA): TGCAGTGCTTCCCGGACAGGCCTTAATTCACCCCTCCACTTT.

This clonotype was detected only a few times. The chain carries TRBV29-1 and TRBJ2-1; D uncertain. Germline V gives CDR1 SQVTM, CDR2 ANQGSEA. CDR3 length equals 12 residues. V was trimmed by 4 bases and J by 2 bases, leaving 6 bases between them. Here the CDR3 DNA reads TGCAGCGTTGCGTCCCCCTACAATGAGCAGTTCTTC. It codes for CSVASPYNEQFF.

This clonotype appeared a few times. This chain joins TRBV11-1 and TRBJ2-3, with TRBD1 matching 7 bases. Looked up from germline, CDR1 is SGHAT and CDR2 is FQDESV (reference sequence). The trim removed 3 bases at V and 0 bases at J, leaving 18 bases unmatched. The CDR3 is 20 amino acids. CDR3 nucleotide sequence: TGTGCCAGCAGCTTCTTACTGGGACAGAATACGTTAACTAGCACAGATACGCAGTATTTT. This codes for CASSFLLGQNTLTSTDTQYF.

This chain links TRBV7-6 with TRBJ2-1; TRBD1 matches at 7 bases. Trimming cost V 2 bases and J 5 bases; bases outside gene matches: 6. Germline V CDR1 and CDR2: SGHVS, FNYEAQ. This CDR3 comprises 15 residues. CDR3 sequence (DNA): TGTGCCAGCAGCTTATTTACAGGGGAAAACAATGAGCAGTTCTTC. It is translated as CASSLFTGENNEQFF.

The rearrangement uses TRBV7-2 and TRBJ2-5; TRBD2 aligns across 8 bases. Trimming cost V 2 bases and J 1 base; bases outside gene matches: 3. CDR3 length: 15 residues. Germline lookup yields CDR1 SGHTA and CDR2 FQGNSA. CDR3 nucleotide sequence: TGTGCCAGCAGCTTAACAGGGACTAGCCAAGAGACCCAGTACTTC. Amino acids: CASSLTGTSQETQYF.

In this sample, this clonotype turned up a few times. The rearrangement links TRBV2 to TRBJ1-5; D is unresolved. This CDR3 is 13 amino acids long. V was clipped by 3 bases and J by 6 bases, with 9 bases between them. Germline loops: CDR1 SNHLY, CDR2 FYNNEI. This CDR3 reads CASSDSQGQPQHF. The CDR3 bases are TGTGCCAGCAGTGACAGCCAAGGTCAGCCCCAGCATTTT. Variable domain in full (rest from reference TRBV2 and TRBJ1-5): EPEVTQTPSHQVTQMGQEVILRCVPISNHLYFYWYRQILGQKVEFLVSFYNNEISEKSEIFDDQFSVERPDGSNFTLKIRSTKLEDSAMYFCASSDSQGQPQHFGDGTRLSIL.

The gene calls are TRBV7-9 and TRBJ2-3; TRBD2 might be the D (6 bases). The V end was cut by 5 bases, the J end by 2 bases, with 17 bases between. CDR3 size: 16 residues. The germline V gene has CDR1 SEHNR and CDR2 FQNEAQ (reference sequence). DNA of the CDR3: TGTGCCAGCAGCCCACCCAGGGACTTACTCACAGATACGCAGTATTTT. Its translation is CASSPPRDLLTDTQYF.

The chain couples TRBV7-2 to TRBJ2-7; D call uncertain. Germline assignment: CDR1 SGHTA and CDR2 FQGNSA. Trimming pared 1 base from V and 2 bases from J, leaving 12 bases between. This CDR3 contains 15 residues. The CDR3: CASSLGFTVPYEQYF. The CDR3 DNA sequence: TGTGCCAGCAGCTTAGGGTTTACTGTTCCCTACGAGCAGTACTTC.

This clonotype was found a few times. The chain employs TRBV5-1 and TRBJ1-1; D remains ambiguous. V was trimmed by 1 base and J by 1 base, leaving 11 bases between them. The CDR3 sequence is 15 residues long. Looked up from germline, CDR1 is SGHRS and CDR2 is YFSETQ. CDR3 amino acids: CASSLSGRGNTEAFF. Written as DNA, the CDR3 is TGCGCCAGCAGCTTGAGTGGCCGAGGGAACACTGAAGCTTTCTTT.

This clonotype appeared a few times. The chain carries TRBV4-2 and TRBJ2-1; tentatively, D is TRBD2 (7 bases). The V end lost 4 bases, the J end lost 8 bases, and 24 bases lay between the germline ends. This CDR3 contains 17 residues. Germline lookup yields CDR1 LGHNA and CDR2 YNFKEQ. CDR3 DNA sequence: TGTGCCAGCAGCCGCAGGGTAGCGAGGGGGGGATTGGATGAGCAGTTCTTC. Residues: CASSRRVARGGLDEQFF.

The chain joins TRBV5-1 to TRBJ2-3, with unresolved D. V was shortened by 4 bases and J by 6 bases, with 15 bases between the two germline ends. The CDR3 runs 14 residues. Germline CDR1 SGHRS, CDR2 YFSETQ. The chain's CDR3 is CASSDDIGKDTQYF. CDR3 DNA: TGCGCCAGCAGCGACGACATCGGCAAGGATACGCAGTATTTT.

This clonotype showed up just a few times. V is TRBV3-1 and J is TRBJ1-4; tentative D call: TRBD1 (5 bases). With 4 bases removed from V and 11 bases from J, the gap between germline ends came to 20 bases. Per germline, CDR1 LGHDT and CDR2 YNNKEL (reference sequence). CDR3 length: 15 amino acids. The CDR3 coding sequence is TGTGCCAGCAGCCCCCTCGGGGACGGTGGATCCAAACTGTTTTTT. Encoded protein: CASSPLGDGGSKLFF.